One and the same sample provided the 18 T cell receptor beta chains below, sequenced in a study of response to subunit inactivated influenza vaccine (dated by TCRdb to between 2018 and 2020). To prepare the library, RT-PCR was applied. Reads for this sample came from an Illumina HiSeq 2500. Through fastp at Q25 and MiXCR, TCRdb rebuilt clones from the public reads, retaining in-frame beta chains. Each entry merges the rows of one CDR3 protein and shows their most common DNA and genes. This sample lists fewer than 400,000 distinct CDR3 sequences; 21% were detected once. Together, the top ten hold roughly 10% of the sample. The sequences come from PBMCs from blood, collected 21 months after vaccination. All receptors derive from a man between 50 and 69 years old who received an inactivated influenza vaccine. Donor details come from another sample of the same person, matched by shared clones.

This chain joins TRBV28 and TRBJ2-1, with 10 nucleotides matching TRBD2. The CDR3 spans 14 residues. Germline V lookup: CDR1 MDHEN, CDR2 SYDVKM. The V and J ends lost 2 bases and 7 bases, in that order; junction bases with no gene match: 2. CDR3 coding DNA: TGTGCCAGCAGTTTAACTAGCGGGATAAATGAGCAGTTCTTC. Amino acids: CASSLTSGINEQFF.

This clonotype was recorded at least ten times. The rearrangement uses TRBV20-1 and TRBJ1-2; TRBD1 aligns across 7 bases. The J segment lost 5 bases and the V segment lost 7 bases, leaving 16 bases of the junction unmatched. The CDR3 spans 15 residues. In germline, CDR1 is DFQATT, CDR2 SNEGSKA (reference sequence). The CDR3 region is CSVKEEAGTEYGYTF. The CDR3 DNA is TGCAGTGTAAAAGAAGAGGCCGGGACAGAATATGGCTACACCTTC.

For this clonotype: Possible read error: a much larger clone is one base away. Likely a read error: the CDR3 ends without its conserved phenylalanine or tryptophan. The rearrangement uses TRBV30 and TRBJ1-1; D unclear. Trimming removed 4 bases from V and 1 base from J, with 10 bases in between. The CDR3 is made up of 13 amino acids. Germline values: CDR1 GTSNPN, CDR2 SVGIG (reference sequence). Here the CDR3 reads CAWTQVKNTEAFI. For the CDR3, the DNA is TGTGCCTGGACCCAGGTTAAGAACACTGAAGCTTTCATT.

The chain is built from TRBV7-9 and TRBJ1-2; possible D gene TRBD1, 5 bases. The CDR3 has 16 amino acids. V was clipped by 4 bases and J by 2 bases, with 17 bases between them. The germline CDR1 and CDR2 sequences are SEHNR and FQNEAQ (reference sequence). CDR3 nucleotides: TGTGCCAGCAGCTCCAAAACGCAGGGAGGAAACTATGGCTACACCTTC. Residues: CASSSKTQGGNYGYTF.

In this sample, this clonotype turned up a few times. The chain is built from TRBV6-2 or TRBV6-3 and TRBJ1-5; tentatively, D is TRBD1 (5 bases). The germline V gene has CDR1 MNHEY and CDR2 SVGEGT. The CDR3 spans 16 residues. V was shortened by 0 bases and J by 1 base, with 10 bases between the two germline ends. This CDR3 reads CASSYSPWGSNQPQHF. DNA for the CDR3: TGTGCCAGCAGTTACTCGCCGTGGGGCAGCAATCAGCCCCAGCATTTT.

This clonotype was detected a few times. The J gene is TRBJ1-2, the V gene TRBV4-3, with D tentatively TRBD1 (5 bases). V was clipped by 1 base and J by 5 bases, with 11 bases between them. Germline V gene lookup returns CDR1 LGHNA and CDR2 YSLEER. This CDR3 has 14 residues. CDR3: CASSQGAGLYGYTF. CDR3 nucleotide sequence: TGCGCCAGCAGCCAAGGGGCAGGGTTGTATGGCTACACCTTC.

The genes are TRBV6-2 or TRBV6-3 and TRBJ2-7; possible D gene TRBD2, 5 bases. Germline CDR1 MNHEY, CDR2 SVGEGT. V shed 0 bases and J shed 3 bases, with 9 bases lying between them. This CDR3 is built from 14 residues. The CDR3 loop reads CASSYSRVLYEQYF. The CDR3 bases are TGTGCCAGCAGTTACTCGAGGGTCCTCTACGAGCAGTACTTC.

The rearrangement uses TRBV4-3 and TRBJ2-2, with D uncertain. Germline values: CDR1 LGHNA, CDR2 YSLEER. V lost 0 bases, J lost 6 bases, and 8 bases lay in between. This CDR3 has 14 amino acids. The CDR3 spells CASSQDLLAGELFF. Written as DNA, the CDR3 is TGCGCCAGCAGCCAAGATCTGTTGGCCGGGGAGCTGTTTTTT.

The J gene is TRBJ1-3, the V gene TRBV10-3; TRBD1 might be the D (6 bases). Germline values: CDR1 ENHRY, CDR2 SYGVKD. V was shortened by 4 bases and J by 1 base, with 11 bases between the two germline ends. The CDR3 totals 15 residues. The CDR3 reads CAISGSGQSGNTIYF. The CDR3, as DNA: TGTGCCATCAGTGGGTCGGGACAATCTGGAAACACCATATATTTT.

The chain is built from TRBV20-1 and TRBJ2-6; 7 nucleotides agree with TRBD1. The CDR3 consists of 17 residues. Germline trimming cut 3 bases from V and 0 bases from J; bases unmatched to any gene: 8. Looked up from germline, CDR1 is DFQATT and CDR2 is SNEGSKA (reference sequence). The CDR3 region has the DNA TGCAGTGCTAGGAACAGGGGCGTTTCCTCTGGGGCCAACGTCCTGACTTTC. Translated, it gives CSARNRGVSSGANVLTF.

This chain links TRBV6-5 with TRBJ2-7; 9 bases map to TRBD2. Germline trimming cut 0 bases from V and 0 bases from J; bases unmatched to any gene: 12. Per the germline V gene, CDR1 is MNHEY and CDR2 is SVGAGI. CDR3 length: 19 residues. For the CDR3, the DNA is TGTGCCAGCAGTTACTCCCCCATCGGGCTAGCGGGGAACTCCTACGAGCAGTACTTC. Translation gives CASSYSPIGLAGNSYEQYF.

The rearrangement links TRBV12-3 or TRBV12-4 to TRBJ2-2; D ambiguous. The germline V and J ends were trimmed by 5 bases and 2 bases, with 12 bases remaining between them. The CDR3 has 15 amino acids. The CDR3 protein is CASSTRARNTGELFF. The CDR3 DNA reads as TGTGCCAGCAGTACGCGCGCACGTAACACCGGGGAGCTGTTTTTT.

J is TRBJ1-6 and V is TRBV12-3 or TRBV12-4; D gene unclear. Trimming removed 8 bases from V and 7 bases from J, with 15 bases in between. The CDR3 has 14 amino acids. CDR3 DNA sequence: TGTGCCAGCCGACGACGGGCGGACAATTCACCCCTCCACTTT. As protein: CASRRRADNSPLHF.

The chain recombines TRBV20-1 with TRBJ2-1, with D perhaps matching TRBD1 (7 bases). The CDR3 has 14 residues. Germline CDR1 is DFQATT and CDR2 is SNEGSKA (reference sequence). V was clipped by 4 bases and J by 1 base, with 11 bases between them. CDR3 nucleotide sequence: TGCAGTGCTATCAGGGGGACTTCCTACAATGAGCAGTTCTTC. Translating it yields CSAIRGTSYNEQFF.

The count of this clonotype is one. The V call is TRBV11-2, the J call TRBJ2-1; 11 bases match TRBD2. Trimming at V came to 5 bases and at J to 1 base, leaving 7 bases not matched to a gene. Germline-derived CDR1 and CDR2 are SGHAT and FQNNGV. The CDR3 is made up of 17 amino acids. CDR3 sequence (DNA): TGTGCCAGCAGCCGGCTTGGGACTAGCGGTTCCTACAATGAGCAGTTCTTC. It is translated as CASSRLGTSGSYNEQFF.

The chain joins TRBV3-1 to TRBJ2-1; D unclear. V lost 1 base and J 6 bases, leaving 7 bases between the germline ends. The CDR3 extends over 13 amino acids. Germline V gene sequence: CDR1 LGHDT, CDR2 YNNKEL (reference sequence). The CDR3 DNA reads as TGTGCCAGCAGCCAAGCTTTAGTCAATGAGCAGTTCTTC. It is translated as CASSQALVNEQFF.

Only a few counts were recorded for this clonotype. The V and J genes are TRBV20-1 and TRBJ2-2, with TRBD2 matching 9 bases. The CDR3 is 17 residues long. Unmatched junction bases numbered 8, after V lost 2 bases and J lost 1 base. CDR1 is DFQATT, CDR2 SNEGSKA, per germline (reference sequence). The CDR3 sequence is CSARSVAGVVNTGELFF. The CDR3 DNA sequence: TGCAGTGCTAGATCTGTAGCGGGAGTAGTGAACACCGGGGAGCTGTTTTTT.

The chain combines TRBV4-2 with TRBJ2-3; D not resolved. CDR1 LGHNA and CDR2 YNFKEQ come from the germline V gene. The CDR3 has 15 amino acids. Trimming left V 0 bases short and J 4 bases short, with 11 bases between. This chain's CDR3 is CASSQDRATPDTQYF. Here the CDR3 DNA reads TGTGCCAGCAGCCAAGATCGGGCCACACCAGATACGCAGTATTTT.